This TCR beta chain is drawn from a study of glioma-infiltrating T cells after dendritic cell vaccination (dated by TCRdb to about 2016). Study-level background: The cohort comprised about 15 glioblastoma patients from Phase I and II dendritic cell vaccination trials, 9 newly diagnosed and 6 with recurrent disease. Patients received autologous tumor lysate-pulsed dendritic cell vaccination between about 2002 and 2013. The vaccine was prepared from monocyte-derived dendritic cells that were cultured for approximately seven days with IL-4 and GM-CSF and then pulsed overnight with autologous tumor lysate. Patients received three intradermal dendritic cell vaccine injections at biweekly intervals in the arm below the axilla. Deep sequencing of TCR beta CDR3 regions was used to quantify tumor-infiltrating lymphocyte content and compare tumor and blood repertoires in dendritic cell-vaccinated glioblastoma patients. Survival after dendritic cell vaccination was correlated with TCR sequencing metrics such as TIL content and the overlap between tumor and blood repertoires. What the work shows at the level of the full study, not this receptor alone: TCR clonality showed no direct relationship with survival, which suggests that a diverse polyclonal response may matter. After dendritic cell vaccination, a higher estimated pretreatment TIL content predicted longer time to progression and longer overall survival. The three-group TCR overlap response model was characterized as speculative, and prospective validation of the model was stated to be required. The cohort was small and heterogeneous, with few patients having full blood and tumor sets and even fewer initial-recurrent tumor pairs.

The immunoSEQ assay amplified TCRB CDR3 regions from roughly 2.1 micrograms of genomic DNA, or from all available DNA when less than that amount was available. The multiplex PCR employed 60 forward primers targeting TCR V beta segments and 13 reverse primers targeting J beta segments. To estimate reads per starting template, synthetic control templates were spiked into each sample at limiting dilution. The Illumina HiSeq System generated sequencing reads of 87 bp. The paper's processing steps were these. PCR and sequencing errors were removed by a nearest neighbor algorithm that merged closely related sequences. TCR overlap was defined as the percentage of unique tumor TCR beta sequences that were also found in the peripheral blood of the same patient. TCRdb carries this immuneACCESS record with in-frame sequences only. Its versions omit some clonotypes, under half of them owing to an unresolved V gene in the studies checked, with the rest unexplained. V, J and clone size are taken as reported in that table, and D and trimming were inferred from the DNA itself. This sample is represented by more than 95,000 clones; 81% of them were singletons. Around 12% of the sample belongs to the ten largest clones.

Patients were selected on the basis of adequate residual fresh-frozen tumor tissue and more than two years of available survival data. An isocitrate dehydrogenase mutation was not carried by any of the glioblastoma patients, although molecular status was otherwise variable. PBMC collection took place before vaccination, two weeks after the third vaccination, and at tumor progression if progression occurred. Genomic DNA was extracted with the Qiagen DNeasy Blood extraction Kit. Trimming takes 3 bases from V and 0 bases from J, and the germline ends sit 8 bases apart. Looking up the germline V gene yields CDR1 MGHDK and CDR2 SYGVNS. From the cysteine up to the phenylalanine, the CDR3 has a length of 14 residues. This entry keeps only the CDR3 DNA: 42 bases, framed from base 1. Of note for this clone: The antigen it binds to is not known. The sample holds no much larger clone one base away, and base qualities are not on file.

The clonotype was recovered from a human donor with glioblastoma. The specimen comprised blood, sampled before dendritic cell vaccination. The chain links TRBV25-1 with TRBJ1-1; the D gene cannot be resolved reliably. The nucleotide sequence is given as TGTGCCAGCAGTGATGGACTGGTGAACACTGAAGCTTTCTTT. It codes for CASSDGLVNTEAFF.